The 27 T cell receptor beta chains listed next were all sequenced from one sample in a study of tumor-infiltrating lymphocytes in primary liver carcinoma. Co-extraction yielded RNA and DNA from roughly 21-30 mg of unsorted bulk tissue. The authors made TCR beta cDNA from 400 to 600 ng total RNA with a constant-region primer. Libraries covering TCR beta were generated through three nested multiplex PCR rounds (using a slightly modified ARM-PCR). The first two PCR rounds used TRBV1-TRBV30 primers with a Cbeta primer, approximately 9 cycles each. TCRdb used MiXCR to reprocess the multiplex PCR reads, holding one entry per CDR3 protein. Of more than 20,000 distinct CDR3 sequences detected, around 76% appear once; the ten largest clones hold roughly 43%. Sequencing was done on a sample of liver tumor tissue from sampling region 1. This sample's subset: tumor region T1, superior pole. These receptors were collected from a middle-aged man with primary liver carcinoma and hepatitis B virus infection.

This chain uses TRBV11-1 with TRBJ2-1, with 9 bases aligning to TRBD2. The CDR3 is 18 residues long. Losses at the gene ends were 6 bases for V and 1 base for J; bases not matched to a gene: 13. CDR1 and CDR2 from the germline V gene are SGHAT and FQDESV (reference sequence). Written as DNA, the CDR3 is TGTGCCAGCAGTTTAAGGGCATTAGCGGGAGATTCCTACAATGAGCAGTTCTTC. Its protein is CASSLRALAGDSYNEQFF. Complete variable domain (other parts from reference TRBV11-1 and TRBJ2-1): EAEVAQSPRYKITEKSQAVAFWCDPISGHATLYWYRQILGQGPELLVQFQDESVVDDSQLPKDRFSAERLKGVDSTLKIQPAELGDSAMYLCASSLRALAGDSYNEQFFGPGTRLTVL.

Of note for this clonotype: The CDR3 carries no conserved terminal phenylalanine or tryptophan, so it likely arises from a read error. Because the CDR3's place on the DNA is in doubt, the DNA is left out and the CDR3 is given as listed by TCRdb. The rearrangement uses TRBV5-5 and TRBJ2-3; the DNA was not used to check the table's D call, TRBD2. Per the germline V gene, CDR1 is SGHKS and CDR2 is YYEKEE (reference sequence). The CDR3 comprises 12 residues, both ends counted. The CDR3 sequence is CASSFGLDTHYS.

Notes on this clonotype: With a much larger clone just one base away, this may be a read error. The gene calls are TRBV20-1 and TRBJ2-1; 11 bases line up with TRBD2. This CDR3 has 14 amino acids. The V gene's germline CDR1 is DFQATT and CDR2 SNEGSKA (reference sequence). CDR3 protein: CSAVSGRGYNEQLF. The CDR3 DNA reads as TGCAGTGCTGTTAGCGGGAGGGGTTACAATGAGCAGCTCTTC.

There are a few counts of this clonotype. The germline gene is not matched at one end of the junction; a read error may be the cause. V and J are TRBV10-3 and TRBJ2-2; D unresolved. The germline gives CDR1 ENHRY, CDR2 SYGVKD. This CDR3 contains 17 residues. The CDR3 DNA reads as TGCGCCATCAGTGAGCTCGAAGCCGAGCCAGACACCGGGGAGCTGTTTTTT. Protein: CAISELEAEPDTGELFF.

As for this clonotype: A junction boundary mismatches the germline segment, possibly from a read error. V usage is TRBV7-9 and J usage is TRBJ2-2; a possible D gene is TRBD2 (5 bases). CDR3 size: 13 residues. Germline V gene lookup returns CDR1 SEHNR and CDR2 FQNEAQ (reference sequence). CDR3 bases: TGTGTCAGCAGCCTGATAATCACCGGGGAGCTGTTTTTC. Protein product: CVSSLIITGELFF.

On this clonotype itself: Its ends do not fully match the called genes, so a read error is possible. The chain is built from TRBV7-9 and TRBJ2-1, with D perhaps matching TRBD1 (6 bases). CDR1 and CDR2 from the germline V gene are SEHNR and FQNEAQ (reference sequence). The CDR3 is 17 amino acids. CDR3 DNA sequence: TGTGGCAGCAGCTTACCATATCAGGGGCCTAAAACAAATGAGCAGCCCTTC. It translates to CGSSLPYQGPKTNEQPF.

Ten or more counts support this clonotype. The chain has TRBV11-2 and TRBJ2-7; D could derive from TRBD1 or TRBD2 (5 bases each). Germline CDR1 SGHAT, CDR2 FQNNGV. V was trimmed by 7 bases and J by 1 base, leaving 8 bases between them. The CDR3 loop spans 12 amino acids. CDR3 DNA: TGTGCCAGCATGGGGGTATCCTACGAGCAGTACTTC. This sequence encodes CASMGVSYEQYF.

This chain connects TRBV28 to TRBJ1-2; 10 bases align to TRBD1. Germline CDR1 reads MDHEN; CDR2 reads SYDVKM. The CDR3 is 16 residues long. The ends lost 4 bases at V and 5 bases at J; junction bases unmatched: 10. The CDR3 region is CASSSGTGDKEYGYTF. For the CDR3, the DNA is TGTGCCAGCAGTTCCGGGACAGGGGATAAGGAGTATGGCTACACCTTC.

This clonotype was seen more than once but under ten times. One end of the junction varies from germline; a read error may be responsible. The chain recombines TRBV28 with TRBJ2-3; D possibly corresponds to TRBD2 (7 bases). The germline CDR1 and CDR2 sequences are MDHEN and SYDVKM. The CDR3 is made up of 14 amino acids. The CDR3 DNA reads TGCGCCAGCAGGGACATGACTAGCACAGATATGCAGTATTTT. This encodes CASRDMTSTDMQYF.

Concerning this clonotype itself: A junction boundary mismatches the germline segment, possibly from a read error. This chain's CDR3 is CAGTEWWATVLTF. CDR3 DNA sequence: TGTGCCGGCACCGAGTGGTGGGCCACCGTCCTGACTTTC. The gene calls are TRBV6-5 and TRBJ2-6; no clear D gene. The germline V gene encodes CDR1 MNHEY and CDR2 SVGAGI. The CDR3 has 13 amino acids.

On this clonotype: One end of the junction varies from germline; a read error may be responsible. This sequence joins TRBV4-2 and TRBJ2-7; 12 bases align to TRBD2. Germline CDR1 LGHNA, CDR2 YNFKEQ. The CDR3 has 18 amino acids. This CDR3 is CAISQFGLAGIGSYGQYF. The CDR3 nucleotides are TGTGCCATCAGCCAATTCGGACTAGCGGGAATCGGGTCCTACGGGCAGTACTTC.

This sequence joins TRBV15 and TRBJ2-3; 11 bases fit TRBD2. J was trimmed by 2 bases and V by 0 bases; bases with no gene match: 10. The CDR3 consists of 19 residues. CDR1 and CDR2 (germline): LNHNV, YYDKDF (reference sequence). CDR3 loop: CATSRDKSGLAANTDTQYF. As DNA, the CDR3 is TGTGCCACCAGCAGAGATAAGTCGGGACTAGCGGCAAACACAGATACGCAGTATTTT.

The rearrangement links TRBV11-2 to TRBJ1-4; D is uncertain. The germline V gene has CDR1 SGHAT and CDR2 FQNNGV. Trimming stripped 5 bases from V and 11 bases from J, with 33 bases between. This CDR3 is 19 amino acids long. The CDR3 bases are TGTGCCAGCAGCCCGAAGCGTCAAAGGACGCCCGCAACTATTGAGAAACTGTTTTTT. This gives the protein CASSPKRQRTPATIEKLFF.

Points on this clonotype: No conserved phenylalanine or tryptophan is present at the end of the CDR3, so a read error is the likely explanation. The genes are TRBV29-1 and TRBJ2-1, with TRBD2 identical over 7 bases. Germline-derived CDR1 and CDR2 are SQVTM and ANQGSEA. The CDR3 extends over 12 amino acids. Germline trimming cut 7 bases from V and 7 bases from J; bases unmatched to any gene: 7. CDR3 protein: CSAHPGGNEQFL. In DNA form, the CDR3 reads TGCAGCGCCCACCCCGGGGGGAATGAGCAGTTCTTA.

Of note for this clonotype: The junction departs from the called germline gene at one end, perhaps through a read error. The V and J genes are TRBV11-2 and TRBJ2-1; D call uncertain. The germline CDR1 and CDR2 sequences are SGHAT and FQNNGV. This CDR3 comprises 14 residues. The CDR3 loop is CASSLCRLVCEQFF. CDR3 sequence (DNA): TGTGCCAGCAGCTTATGCCGGCTAGTATGTGAACAGTTCTTT.

As regards this clonotype: Compared with germline, one end of the junction differs, possibly owing to a read error. The chain has TRBV4-1 and TRBJ2-3; tentatively, D is TRBD1 (8 bases). The CDR3 is 14 residues long. The V gene's germline CDR1 is MGHRA and CDR2 YSYEKL. The CDR3 nucleotides read TGCGCCAGCAGCCAAGTCACAGGGGGGGATACGCAGTACTTT. This gives the protein CASSQVTGGDTQYF.

Details on this clonotype: Since no conserved phenylalanine or tryptophan closes the CDR3, a read error is the likely cause. The chain carries TRBV4-2 and TRBJ2-1, with D uncertain. CDR1 and CDR2 (germline): LGHNA, YNFKEQ. Between the trimmed V and J ends, which lost 4 bases and 7 bases, there was a span of 14 bases. CDR3 length equals 14 residues. The CDR3 reads CASSLGYSDNEQFV. CDR3 nucleotides: TGTGCCAGCAGCCTAGGGTACAGCGATAATGAGCAGTTCGTC.

This clonotype came up a few times. A read error is possible here, since a much larger clone lies one base away. The rearrangement uses TRBV2 and TRBJ2-3, with D unclear. Matching the DNA end better, TRBJ1-5 makes the J call doubtful. Germline CDR1 and CDR2: SNHLY and FYNNEI. This CDR3 comprises 11 residues. In DNA form, the CDR3 reads TGTGCCAGCAGTCTAACAGATACGCAGCATTTT. As protein: CASSLTDTQHF.

Worth noting for this clonotype: One junction end disagrees with the germline gene, perhaps due to a read error. This chain connects TRBV6-6 to TRBJ2-7; tentative D call: TRBD1 (5 bases). Looked up from germline, CDR1 is MNHNY and CDR2 is SVGAGI (reference sequence). The CDR3 runs to 16 residues. The CDR3 coding sequence is TGTACCAGCAGTTACCTACGAAGGGGCGTTACCTACGAGCAGTACTTC. This gives the protein CTSSYLRRGVTYEQYF.

This clonotype has more than one count but fewer than ten. This chain uses TRBV11-2 with TRBJ1-2, with TRBD1 identical over 7 bases. Germline assignment: CDR1 SGHAT and CDR2 FQNNGV. V was pared by 5 bases and J by 7 bases, with 4 bases of the junction left unmatched. CDR3 size: 12 residues. CDR3 coding DNA: TGTGCCAGCAGCCAGGGACAGCTTGGCTACACCTTC. Translated, it gives CASSQGQLGYTF.

By its share, this clonotype is medium-sized. The chain carries TRBV14 and TRBJ2-1; 13 nucleotides align to TRBD2. Germline V CDR1 and CDR2: SGHDN, FVKESK. This CDR3 is 16 amino acids long. Trimming removed 4 bases from V and 7 bases from J; junction bases left unmatched: 7. CDR3 nucleotide sequence: TGTGCCAGCAGCCCGTGGGGGACTAGCGGGGTTAATGAGCAGTTCTTC. The encoded protein is CASSPWGTSGVNEQFF.

Regarding this clonotype: An end of the junction differs from the germline gene, which may be a read error. The CDR3 DNA follows: TGTGCCAACAGCTTAGAACTGGTTGTTAACTACAATGAGCAGATCTTC. Translated, it gives CANSLELVVNYNEQIF. V and J are TRBV11-2 and TRBJ2-1, with unresolved D. Germline V CDR1 and CDR2: SGHAT, FQNNGV. This CDR3 region has 16 residues. Complete variable domain (other parts from reference TRBV11-2 and TRBJ2-1): EAGVAQSPRYKIIEKRQSVAFWCNPISGHATLYWYQQILGQGPKLLIQFQNNGVVDDSQLPKDRFSAERLKGVDSTLKIQPAKLEDSAVYLCANSLELVVNYNEQIFGPGTRLTVL.

The V and J genes are TRBV7-8 and TRBJ2-1; D not resolved. The ends were cut back, 3 bases at V and 9 bases at J, with 9 bases in the middle. This CDR3 has 12 residues. Germline V CDR1 and CDR2: SGHVS, FQNEAQ. For the CDR3, the DNA is TGTGCCAGCAGCTTTGTCGATTCTGAGCAGTTCTTC. This gives the protein CASSFVDSEQFF.

A note on this clonotype: This CDR3 is missing its conserved last phenylalanine or tryptophan, likely due to a read error. It is unclear where the CDR3 begins or ends on the DNA, so no DNA is shown, and the CDR3 is as TCRdb lists it. The chain joins TRBV6-4 to TRBJ2-2. In germline, CDR1 is MRHNA, CDR2 SNTAGT. The CDR3 totals 12 residues, both ends included. The CDR3 loop reads CASRSYTGELFV.

On this clonotype itself: Mismatch with germline at one junction end may stem from a read error. The chain is built from TRBV11-2 and TRBJ2-1; D perhaps matches TRBD2 (7 bases). Germline V gene sequence: CDR1 SGHAT, CDR2 FQNNGV. CDR3 length: 16 residues. The DNA for the CDR3 is TGTGCCAGTAGCTTTGTGGGAGGGGGGCGCTTCAATGAGCAGTTCTTC. It translates to CASSFVGGGRFNEQFF.

This clonotype has just a few counts. The V gene is TRBV7-2, the J gene TRBJ2-1; D is undetermined. This CDR3 has 16 amino acids. Germline-derived CDR1 and CDR2 are SGHTA and FQGNSA. Trimming cost V 4 bases and J 2 bases, with 15 bases left between them. The CDR3 sequence is CASSSGSGWPYNEQFF. CDR3 nucleotide sequence: TGTGCCAGCAGCTCCGGGTCGGGTTGGCCCTACAATGAGCAGTTCTTC. The whole variable domain, filled in from reference TRBV7-2 and TRBJ2-1, reads GAGVSQSPSNKVTEKGKDVELRCDPISGHTALYWYRQSLGQGLEFLIYFQGNSAPDKSGLPSDRFSAERTGGSVSTLTIQRTQQEDSAVYLCASSSGSGWPYNEQFFGPGTRLTVL.

This clonotype was detected ten times or more. The V call is TRBV18, the J call TRBJ2-1; the D call may be TRBD1 or TRBD2 (6 bases each). Germline V lookup: CDR1 KGHSH, CDR2 LQKENI. The CDR3 consists of 19 residues. V was clipped by 3 bases and J by 2 bases, with 23 bases between them. CDR3 in DNA: TGTGCCAGCTCACCTCGGCCTCTAGCGTCAGGGGAAACCTACAATGAGCAGTTCTTC. Protein: CASSPRPLASGETYNEQFF.